A selection of T cell receptor beta chains follows, all from one sample in a study of T cells after posttransplantation cyclophosphamide. TCRdb's table, derived via immunoSEQ multiplex PCR, lists solely in-frame clones and lacks some. The data show several thousand clones, 72% seen once. Sequences were derived from PBMCs, sampled 362 days after allogeneic stem cell transplant with posttransplant cyclophosphamide. Source of these receptors: a male patient between 55 and 70 years old who received an allogeneic stem cell transplant from an unrelated donor, was CMV-positive, and had acute GVHD only. Some of the T cells may derive from the graft donor. Both conserved end residues are part of each CDR3. The D gene is left open where the match is weak. Only some rows state a clone size, as once, few, many or a class for expanded clones.

V gene	D gene	clone size	J gene	CDR3 DNA	CDR3 protein
TRBV19	-	-	TRBJ1-5	TGTGCCAGTAGTATAGATCGGGGAGGATCCTTAAGCAATCAGCCCCAGCATTTT	CASSIDRGGSLSNQPQHF
TRBV19	-	-	TRBJ2-3	TGTGCCAGTAGTTCCCTGGGAGGAGATACGCAGTATTTT	CASSSLGGDTQYF
TRBV18	-	-	TRBJ1-2	TGTGCCAGCTCACCACCGCCGGGAGACTATGGCTACACCTTC	CASSPPPGDYGYTF
TRBV6-1	-	-	TRBJ1-1	TGTGCCAGCAGTGAACGAGGTGGGGCCGGGGGCACTGAAGCTTTCTTT	CASSERGGAGGTEAFF
TRBV5-4	TRBD2	-	TRBJ2-2	TGTGCCAGCAGCCTGAGTAGCGGGAGCACCGGGGAGCTGTTTTTT	CASSLSSGSTGELFF
TRBV5-6	-	-	TRBJ1-3	TGTGCCAGCAGCTTGGACAGCCGGTATGGAAACACCATATATTTT	CASSLDSRYGNTIYF
TRBV7-9	-	few	TRBJ2-3	TGTGCCAGCAGCTTGAGCCCGACAGATACGCAGTATTTT	CASSLSPTDTQYF
TRBV2	-	-	TRBJ2-7	TGTGCCAGCAGTGTGAGCGGAATTCCTAACGAGCAGTACTTC	CASSVSGIPNEQYF
TRBV7-6	TRBD2	-	TRBJ2-2	TGTGCCAGCAGCTTGGGCGGGAGTGGAACCGGGGAGCTGTTTTTT	CASSLGGSGTGELFF
TRBV18	-	-	TRBJ2-2	TGTGCCAGCTCACCGGCCCGGAACACCGGGGAGCTGTTTTTT	CASSPARNTGELFF
TRBV9	-	-	TRBJ1-1	TGTGCCAGCAGCGTAGCGAGCGGCACTGAAGCTTTCTTT	CASSVASGTEAFF
TRBV13	TRBD2	-	TRBJ2-3	TGTGCCAGCAGCCCAATAGCGGGGGGGCCGTTTAGAGATACGCAGTATTTT	CASSPIAGGPFRDTQYF
TRBV11-1	TRBD1	once	TRBJ2-7	TGTGCCAGCAGCACTCGACAGGGGGCCACCTACGAGCAGTACTTC	CASSTRQGATYEQYF
TRBV4-3	TRBD2	-	TRBJ2-7	TGCGCCAGCAGCCAAGAAACTGGCGGGAGATACGAGCAGTACTTC	CASSQETGGRYEQYF
TRBV7-8	-	-	TRBJ1-6	TGTGCCAGCAGCTACGCCAGGGGAAACAATTCACCCCTCCACTTT	CASSYARGNNSPLHF
TRBV7-9	TRBD1	-	TRBJ1-2	TGTGCCAGCAGCTACCAGAGGGCAGGGGGCTATGGCTACACCTTC	CASSYQRAGGYGYTF
TRBV4-2	TRBD2	-	TRBJ2-1	TGTGCCAGCAGCCAAGATAGCCAGCGGGAGGGCCGGAGTGAGCAGTTCTTC	CASSQDSQREGRSEQFF
TRBV5-1	TRBD2	-	TRBJ2-1	TGCGCCAGCACGGTACGCGGGAGCAGGGATGAGCAGTTCTTC	CASTVRGSRDEQFF
TRBV6-1	TRBD1	-	TRBJ2-7	TGTGCCAGCAGTGAAGTAAGGACAGGGGCCTACGAGCAGTACTTC	CASSEVRTGAYEQYF
TRBV5-1	TRBD1	once	TRBJ2-3	TGCGCCAGCAGCAATGGACAGGGGGGAGATACGCAGTATTTT	CASSNGQGGDTQYF
TRBV4-2	TRBD2	-	TRBJ2-7	TGTGCCAGCAGCCAAGATTATAGCGGGGTCCTATCCTACGAGCAGTACTTC	CASSQDYSGVLSYEQYF
TRBV5-1	TRBD1	few	TRBJ1-5	TGCGCCAGCAGCTTGCGAGGACAGGGCAATCAGCCCCAGCATTTT	CASSLRGQGNQPQHF
TRBV19	-	-	TRBJ2-2	TGTGCCAGTAGTATAGCGGGGACCGGGGAGCTGTTTTTT	CASSIAGTGELFF
TRBV5-1	-	-	TRBJ2-7	TGCGCCAGCAGCTTGAGTGCGGGGCCCTCCTACGAGCAGTACTTC	CASSLSAGPSYEQYF
TRBV7-2	-	-	TRBJ2-3	TGTGCCAGCAGCTTAGATGCAGCGGGCCTCACAGATACGCAGTATTTT	CASSLDAAGLTDTQYF
TRBV5-5	-	-	TRBJ2-7	TGTGCCAGCAGCTTGGAATCGACTCCCTACGAGCAGTACTTC	CASSLESTPYEQYF
TRBV6-6	-	-	TRBJ1-2	TGTGCCAGCAGTTACACTGCGGGGGATGGCTACACCTTC	CASSYTAGDGYTF
TRBV7-8	-	-	TRBJ1-1	TGTGCCAGCATGGAGTCAGGGTCACACGCCACACGGAACACTGAAGCTTTCTTT	CASMESGSHATRNTEAFF
TRBV4-3	-	-	TRBJ1-2	TGCGCCAGCAGCCAAGACATATTTACAGAGAACTATGGCTACACCTTC	CASSQDIFTENYGYTF
TRBV5-6	-	few	TRBJ1-5	TGTGCCAGCAGCTTCCGAGGTAATCAGCCCCAGCATTTT	CASSFRGNQPQHF
TRBV28	TRBD2	-	TRBJ2-4	TGTGCCAGTTATACCCGGGGGGGAGTAACCAAAAACATTCAGTACTTC	CASYTRGGVTKNIQYF
TRBV18	-	-	TRBJ2-1	TGTGCCAGCTCACCACCGGAAGGGGGGGATGATGGTGAGCAGTTCTTC	CASSPPEGGDDGEQFF
TRBV5-6	-	medium-sized	TRBJ1-1	TGTGCCAGCAGCTCCGGACAGTCGGGCGCTGAAGCTTTCTTT	CASSSGQSGAEAFF
TRBV30	-	-	TRBJ1-5	TGTGCCTGGAGTTTGGGCGGGGGTTATCAGCCCCAGCATTTT	CAWSLGGGYQPQHF
TRBV18	-	-	TRBJ2-5	TGTGCCAGCTCACCCATTGGACTACCCGCGGATCGAGCCCAAGAGACCCAGTACTTC	CASSPIGLPADRAQETQYF
TRBV27	TRBD1	few	TRBJ2-7	TGTGCCAGCAGGCGACAGGGTCAATCCTACGAGCAGTACTTC	CASRRQGQSYEQYF
TRBV30	-	few	TRBJ2-7	TGTGCCTGGAGTGTACGGCAGGGGGGCGACGAGCAGTACTTC	CAWSVRQGGDEQYF
TRBV28	-	-	TRBJ2-7	TGTGCCAGCAGACCCGGGACAACCGACTCCTACGAGCAGTACTTC	CASRPGTTDSYEQYF
TRBV5-1	-	-	TRBJ1-1	TGCGCCAGCAGCCCTAATAAGGAGGGCCCTGAAGCTTTCTTT	CASSPNKEGPEAFF
TRBV6-6	-	-	TRBJ2-7	TGTGCCAGCAGTCTCAGGGGAGACGAGCAGTACTTC	CASSLRGDEQYF
TRBV30	TRBD2	-	TRBJ2-2	TGTGCCTGGAGTGGCTCGGGGGGGGCGCGCACCGGGGAGCTGTTTTTT	CAWSGSGGARTGELFF
TRBV9	-	-	TRBJ1-2	TGTGCCAGCAGCCCCGAGCGCGGGCAGGCCACCTTC	CASSPERGQATF
TRBV7-9	TRBD2	-	TRBJ2-5	TGTGCCAGCAGCGAAGCGGGGGGGTCGGAGACCCAGTACTTC	CASSEAGGSETQYF
TRBV7-2	TRBD2	once	TRBJ2-3	TGTGCCAGCAGCTTACCGACGGGGCGGGAGGTGTACACAGATACGCAGTATTTT	CASSLPTGREVYTDTQYF
TRBV30	-	few	TRBJ1-1	TGTGCCTGGAAGCCAGGGGACACTGAAGCTTTCTTT	CAWKPGDTEAFF
TRBV4-2	TRBD2	-	TRBJ2-5	TGTGCCAGCAGCCTGTCATTAGCGGGGGGGGAAGAGACCCAGTACTTC	CASSLSLAGGEETQYF
TRBV5-6	-	-	TRBJ2-7	TGTGCCAGCAGCTTGTTGGGACAAGGCCCCTACGAGCAGTACTTC	CASSLLGQGPYEQYF
TRBV7-2	-	once	TRBJ1-1	TGTGCCAGCAGCTTAGGGGGGGGTGGGGACACTGAAGCTTTCTTT	CASSLGGGGDTEAFF
TRBV5-4	-	-	TRBJ2-2	TGTGCCAGCAGCTCCAAAGTGGGGGCCGGGGACGGGGAGCTGTTTTTT	CASSSKVGAGDGELFF
TRBV4-1	TRBD1	-	TRBJ2-1	TGCGCCAGCAGCCAAGATAGGACAGGGAGAAGCAATGAGCAGTTCTTC	CASSQDRTGRSNEQFF
TRBV7-3	-	-	TRBJ2-5	TGTGCCAGCAGCTTTGCCGGAGGTTATAGTCCGGAGACCCAGTACTTC	CASSFAGGYSPETQYF
TRBV6-1	-	-	TRBJ1-6	TGTGCCAGTAGTGAAGCGGCCGGTAGGAGTTCACCCCTCCACTTT	CASSEAAGRSSPLHF
TRBV11-3	-	few	TRBJ1-1	TGTGCCAGCAGTTCTCGCCTGCGGGGGGCGCTGGGGACTGAAGCTTTCTTT	CASSSRLRGALGTEAFF
TRBV7-2	TRBD2	-	TRBJ2-5	TGTGCCAGCAGCTTAGTTGCGGGAGTGGGGGGTGAGACCCAGTACTTC	CASSLVAGVGGETQYF
TRBV11-3	TRBD2	-	TRBJ2-2	TGTGCCAGCAGCTTCCCTTGGGGGAGGGCCGACACCGGGGAGCTGTTTTTT	CASSFPWGRADTGELFF
TRBV29-1	-	-	TRBJ2-5	TGCAGCGTACAGGGCCCCCCAGAGACCCAGTACTTC	CSVQGPPETQYF